The T cell receptor (beta chain) under discussion was sequenced for a study of identical twins. Study-wide findings and caveats: A lower insertion count was a feature of abundant cord blood beta clonotypes, with no such feature in memory repertoires. Compared with unrelated sharing, twin-shared out-of-frame alpha sequences had more low-probability sequences.

Germline V lookup: CDR1 WNHNN, CDR2 SYGVQD (reference sequence). This CDR3 comprises 13 residues. V gave up 2 bases and J gave up 7 bases, with 8 bases separating them. TCRdb used MiXCR to reprocess the 5' RACE reads, holding one entry per CDR3 protein. The repertoire holds around 690,000 distinct CDR3 sequences, with about 20% as singletons. As regards this clonotype: Its specificity is unknown.

These data also featured in a second study, about T cells expressing NK-cell markers. From that second work: The sequencing cohort of eight donors included seven HCMV-seropositive individuals and one seronegative individual.

The chain is built from TRBV10-1 and TRBJ2-2, with D unclear. The TCR comes from a woman aged 18-29 years in good health. Sequences were obtained from PBMCs. CDR3 DNA: TGCGCCAGCAGTGAGAGGATTGGCGGGGAGCTGTTTTTT. Protein product: CASSERIGGELFF.